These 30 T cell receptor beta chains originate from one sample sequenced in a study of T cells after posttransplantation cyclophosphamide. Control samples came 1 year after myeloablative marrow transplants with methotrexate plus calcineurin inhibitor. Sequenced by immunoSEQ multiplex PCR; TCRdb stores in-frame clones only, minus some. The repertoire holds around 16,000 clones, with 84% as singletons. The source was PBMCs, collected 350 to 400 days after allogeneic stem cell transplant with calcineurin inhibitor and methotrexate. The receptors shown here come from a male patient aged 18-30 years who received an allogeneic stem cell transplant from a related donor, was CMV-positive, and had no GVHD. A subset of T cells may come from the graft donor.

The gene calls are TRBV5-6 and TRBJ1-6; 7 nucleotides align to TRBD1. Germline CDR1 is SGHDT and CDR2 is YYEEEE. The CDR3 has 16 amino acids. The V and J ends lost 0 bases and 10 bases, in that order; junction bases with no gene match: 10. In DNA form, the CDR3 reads TGTGCCAGCAGCTTGGCCGCTAAGGGGGCGGTCTCACCCCTCCACTTT. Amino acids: CASSLAAKGAVSPLHF.

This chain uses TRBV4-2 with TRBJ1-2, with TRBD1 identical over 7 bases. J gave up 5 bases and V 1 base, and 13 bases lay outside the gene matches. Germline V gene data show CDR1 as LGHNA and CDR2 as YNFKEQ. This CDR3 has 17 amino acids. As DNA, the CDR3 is TGTGCCAGCAGCCAAGCGGGACAGCCATCATCGGGTTATGGCTACACCTTC. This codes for CASSQAGQPSSGYGYTF.

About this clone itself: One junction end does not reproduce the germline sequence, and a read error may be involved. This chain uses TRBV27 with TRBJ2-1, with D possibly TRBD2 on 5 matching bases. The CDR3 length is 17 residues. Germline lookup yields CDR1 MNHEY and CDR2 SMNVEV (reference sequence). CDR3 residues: CASRDRTSPLSYSEQFF. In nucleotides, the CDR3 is TGTGCCAGCAGGGACCGTACTAGTCCGCTCTCCTACAGTGAGCAGTTCTTC.

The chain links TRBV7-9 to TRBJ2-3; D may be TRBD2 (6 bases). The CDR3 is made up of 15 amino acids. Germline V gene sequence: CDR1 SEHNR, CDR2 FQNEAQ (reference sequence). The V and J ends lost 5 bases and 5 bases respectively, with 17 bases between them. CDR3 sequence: CASSPVGQGGDTQYF. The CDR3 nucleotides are TGTGCCAGCAGCCCAGTGGGGCAGGGAGGAGATACGCAGTATTTT.

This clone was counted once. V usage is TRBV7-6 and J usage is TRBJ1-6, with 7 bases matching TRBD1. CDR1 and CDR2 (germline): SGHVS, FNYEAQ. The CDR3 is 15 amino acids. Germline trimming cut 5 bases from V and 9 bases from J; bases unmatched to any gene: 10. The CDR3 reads CASSTRQGIGSPLHF. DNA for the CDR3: TGTGCCAGCAGCACCCGACAGGGTATAGGTTCACCCCTCCACTTT. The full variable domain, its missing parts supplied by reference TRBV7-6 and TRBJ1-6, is GAGVSQSPRYKVTKRGQDVALRCDPISGHVSLYWYRQALGQGPEFLTYFNYEAQQDKSGLPNDRFSAERPEGSISTLTIQRTEQRDSAMYRCASSTRQGIGSPLHFGNGTRLTVT.

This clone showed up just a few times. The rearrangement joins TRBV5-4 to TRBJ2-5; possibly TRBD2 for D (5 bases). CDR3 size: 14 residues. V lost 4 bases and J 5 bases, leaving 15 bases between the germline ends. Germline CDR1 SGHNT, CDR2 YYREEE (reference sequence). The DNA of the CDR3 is TGTGCCAGCAGCGCATTTTTAGGACTGGAGACCCAGTACTTC. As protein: CASSAFLGLETQYF.

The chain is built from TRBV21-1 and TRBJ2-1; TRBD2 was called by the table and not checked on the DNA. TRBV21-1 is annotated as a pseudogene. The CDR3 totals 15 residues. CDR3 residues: CASSTKLAVYNEQFF. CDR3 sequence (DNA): TGTGCCAGCAGCACAAAACTAGCGGTTTACAATGAGCAGTTCTTC.

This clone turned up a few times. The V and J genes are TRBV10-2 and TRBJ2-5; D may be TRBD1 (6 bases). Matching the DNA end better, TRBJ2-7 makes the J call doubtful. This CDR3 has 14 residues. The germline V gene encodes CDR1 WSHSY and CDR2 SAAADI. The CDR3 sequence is CASSPRVTGSEQYF. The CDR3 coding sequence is TGCGCCAGCAGCCCACGCGTAACAGGGTCCGAGCAGTACTTC.

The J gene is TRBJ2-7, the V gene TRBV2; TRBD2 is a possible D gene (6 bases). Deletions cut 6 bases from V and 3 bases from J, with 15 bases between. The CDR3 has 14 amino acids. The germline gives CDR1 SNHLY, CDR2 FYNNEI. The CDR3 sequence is CASRGTGRNYEQYF. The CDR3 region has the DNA TGTGCCAGCAGGGGAACGGGGAGGAACTACGAGCAGTACTTC. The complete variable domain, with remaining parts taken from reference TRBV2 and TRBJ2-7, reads EPEVTQTPSHQVTQMGQEVILRCVPISNHLYFYWYRQILGQKVEFLVSFYNNEISEKSEIFDDQFSVERPDGSNFTLKIRSTKLEDSAMYFCASRGTGRNYEQYFGPGTRLTVT.

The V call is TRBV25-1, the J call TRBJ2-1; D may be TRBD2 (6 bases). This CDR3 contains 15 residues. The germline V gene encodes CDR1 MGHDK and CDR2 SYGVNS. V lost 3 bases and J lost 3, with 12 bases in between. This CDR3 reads CASSDWEEDYNEQFF. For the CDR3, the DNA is TGTGCCAGCAGTGATTGGGAGGAAGACTACAATGAGCAGTTCTTC. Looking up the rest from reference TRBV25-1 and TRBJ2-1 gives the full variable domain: EADIYQTPRYLVIGTGKKITLECSQTMGHDKMYWYQQDPGMELHLIHYSYGVNSTEKGDLSSESTVSRIRTEHFPLTLESARPSHTSQYLCASSDWEEDYNEQFFGPGTRLTVL.

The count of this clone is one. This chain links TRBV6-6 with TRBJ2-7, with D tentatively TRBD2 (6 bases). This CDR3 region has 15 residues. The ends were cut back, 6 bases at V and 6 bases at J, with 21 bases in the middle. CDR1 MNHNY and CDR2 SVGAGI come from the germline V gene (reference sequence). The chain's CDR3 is CASSRPDYLSTEQYF. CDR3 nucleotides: TGTGCCAGCAGCCGACCGGACTATCTCTCTACCGAGCAGTACTTC.

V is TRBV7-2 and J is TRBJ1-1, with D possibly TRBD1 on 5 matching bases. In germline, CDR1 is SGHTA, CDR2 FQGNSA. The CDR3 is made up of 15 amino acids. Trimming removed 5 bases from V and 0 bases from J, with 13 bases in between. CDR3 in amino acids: CASSTTSGLNTEAFF. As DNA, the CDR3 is TGTGCCAGCAGCACTACCTCAGGGTTGAACACTGAAGCTTTCTTT. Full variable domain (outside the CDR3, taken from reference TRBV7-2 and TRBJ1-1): GAGVSQSPSNKVTEKGKDVELRCDPISGHTALYWYRQSLGQGLEFLIYFQGNSAPDKSGLPSDRFSAERTGGSVSTLTIQRTQQEDSAVYLCASSTTSGLNTEAFFGQGTRLTVV.

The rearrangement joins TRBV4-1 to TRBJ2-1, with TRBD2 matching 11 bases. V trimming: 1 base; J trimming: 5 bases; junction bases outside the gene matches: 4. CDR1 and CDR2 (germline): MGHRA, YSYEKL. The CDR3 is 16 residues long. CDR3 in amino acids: CASSQVAGGPNNEQFF. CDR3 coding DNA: TGCGCCAGCAGCCAAGTAGCGGGAGGGCCTAACAATGAGCAGTTCTTC.

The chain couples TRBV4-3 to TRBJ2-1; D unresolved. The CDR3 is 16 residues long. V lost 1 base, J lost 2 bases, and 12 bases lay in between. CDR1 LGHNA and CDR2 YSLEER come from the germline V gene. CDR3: CASSQGQTNTYNEQFF. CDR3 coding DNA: TGCGCCAGCAGCCAAGGGCAGACAAACACCTACAATGAGCAGTTCTTC.

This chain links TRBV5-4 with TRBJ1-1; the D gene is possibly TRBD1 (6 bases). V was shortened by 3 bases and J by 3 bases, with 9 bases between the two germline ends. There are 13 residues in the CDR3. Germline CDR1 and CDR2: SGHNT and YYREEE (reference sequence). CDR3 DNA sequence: TGTGCCAGCAGCTACAGGGCTGACACTGAAGCTTTCTTT. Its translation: CASSYRADTEAFF. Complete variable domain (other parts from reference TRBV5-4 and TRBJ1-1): ETGVTQSPTHLIKTRGQQVTLRCSSQSGHNTVSWYQQALGQGPQFIFQYYREEENGRGNFPPRFSGLQFPNYSSELNVNALELDDSALYLCASSYRADTEAFFGQGTRLTVV.

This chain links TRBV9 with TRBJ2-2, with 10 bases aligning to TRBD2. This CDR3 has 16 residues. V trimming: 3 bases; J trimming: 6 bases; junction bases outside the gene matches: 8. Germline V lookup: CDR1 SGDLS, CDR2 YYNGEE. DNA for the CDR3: TGTGCCAGCAGCGGGGCTAGCGGGAGTGCCCCCGGGGAGCTGTTTTTT. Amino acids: CASSGASGSAPGELFF.

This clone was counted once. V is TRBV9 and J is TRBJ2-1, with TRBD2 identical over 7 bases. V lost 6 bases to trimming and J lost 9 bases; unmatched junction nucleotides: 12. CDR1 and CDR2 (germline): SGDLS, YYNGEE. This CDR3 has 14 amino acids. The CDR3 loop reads CASKKASGTREQFF. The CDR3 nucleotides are TGTGCCAGCAAAAAGGCTAGCGGAACCCGTGAGCAGTTCTTC.

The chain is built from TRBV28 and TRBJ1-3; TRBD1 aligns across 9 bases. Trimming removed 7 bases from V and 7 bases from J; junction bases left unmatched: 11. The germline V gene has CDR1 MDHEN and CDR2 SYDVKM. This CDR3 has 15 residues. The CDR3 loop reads CASTGPTGGYNTIYF. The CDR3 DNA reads TGTGCCAGCACGGGCCCGACAGGGGGTTACAACACCATATATTTT.

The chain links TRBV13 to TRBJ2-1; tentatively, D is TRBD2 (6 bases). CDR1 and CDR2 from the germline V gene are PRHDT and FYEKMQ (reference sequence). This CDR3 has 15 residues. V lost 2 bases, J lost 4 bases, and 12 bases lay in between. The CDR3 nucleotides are TGTGCCAGCAGCTTAAGACGGGAGAGGTACAATGAGCAGTTCTTC. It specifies CASSLRRERYNEQFF.

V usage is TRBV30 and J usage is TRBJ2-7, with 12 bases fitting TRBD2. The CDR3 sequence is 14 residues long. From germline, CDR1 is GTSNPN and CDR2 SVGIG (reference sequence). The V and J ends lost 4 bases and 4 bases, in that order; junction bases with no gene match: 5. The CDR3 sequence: CAWNRLAGVYEQYF. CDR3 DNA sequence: TGTGCCTGGAATCGACTAGCGGGGGTGTACGAGCAGTACTTC.

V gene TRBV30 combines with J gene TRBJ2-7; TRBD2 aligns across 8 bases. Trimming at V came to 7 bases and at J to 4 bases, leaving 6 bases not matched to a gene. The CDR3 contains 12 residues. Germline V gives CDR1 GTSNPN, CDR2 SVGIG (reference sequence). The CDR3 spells CASGRARYEQYF. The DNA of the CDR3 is TGTGCCTCCGGGAGGGCCAGGTACGAGCAGTACTTC.

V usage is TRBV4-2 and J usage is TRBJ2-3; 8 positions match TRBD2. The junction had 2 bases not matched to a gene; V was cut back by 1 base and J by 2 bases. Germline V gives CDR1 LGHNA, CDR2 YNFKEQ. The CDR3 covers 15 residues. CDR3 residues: CASSQAGGPTDTQYF. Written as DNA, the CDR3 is TGTGCCAGCAGCCAAGCGGGAGGGCCCACAGATACGCAGTATTTT.

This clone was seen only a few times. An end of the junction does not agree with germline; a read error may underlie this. The CDR3, as DNA: TGCGCCAGCAAAACTAGCGGGATTAGCTCCTACAGTGAGCAGTTCTTC. Its translation: CASKTSGISSYSEQFF. The J gene is TRBJ2-1, the V gene TRBV5-1, with TRBD2 identical over 10 bases. Germline CDR1 reads SGHRS; CDR2 reads YFSETQ. The CDR3 loop spans 16 amino acids. The full variable domain, rest sourced from reference TRBV5-1 and TRBJ2-1, is KAGVTQTPRYLIKTRGQQVTLSCSPISGHRSVSWYQQTPGQGLQFLFEYFSETQRNKGNFPGRFSGRQFSNSRSEMNVSTLELGDSALYLCASKTSGISSYSEQFFGPGTRLTVL.

CDR3 DNA sequence: TGTGCCAGCAGTGATTCTAGCGGGAGGGCCGTGGTGACCCAGTACTTC. Its translation is CASSDSSGRAVVTQYF. V is TRBV25-1 and J is TRBJ2-5; 12 nucleotides agree with TRBD2. V trimming: 3 bases; J trimming: 7 bases; junction bases outside the gene matches: 9. The V gene's germline CDR1 is MGHDK and CDR2 SYGVNS. CDR3 length: 16 amino acids.

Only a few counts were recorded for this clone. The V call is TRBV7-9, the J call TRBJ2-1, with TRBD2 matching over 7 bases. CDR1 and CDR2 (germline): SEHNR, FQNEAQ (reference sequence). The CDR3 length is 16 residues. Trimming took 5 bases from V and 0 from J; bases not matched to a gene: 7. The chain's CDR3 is CASSGPSGSSYNEQFF. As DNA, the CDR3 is TGTGCCAGCAGCGGGCCTAGCGGCAGCTCCTACAATGAGCAGTTCTTC.

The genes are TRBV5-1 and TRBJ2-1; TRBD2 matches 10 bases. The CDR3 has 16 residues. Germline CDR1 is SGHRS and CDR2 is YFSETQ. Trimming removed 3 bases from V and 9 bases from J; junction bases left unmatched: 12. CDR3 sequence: CASSSGAGGRRSEQFF. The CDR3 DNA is TGCGCCAGCAGCTCGGGAGCGGGAGGGCGACGTAGTGAGCAGTTCTTC.

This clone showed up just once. As DNA, the CDR3 is TGTGCCAGCAGACTTGCGAAACTGGAGACCCAGTACTTC. Translated, it gives CASRLAKLETQYF. The chain couples TRBV6-5 to TRBJ2-5; D call uncertain. Between the trimmed V and J ends, which lost 6 bases and 5 bases, there was a span of 13 bases. The CDR3 has 13 amino acids. Germline V gene data show CDR1 as MNHEY and CDR2 as SVGAGI.

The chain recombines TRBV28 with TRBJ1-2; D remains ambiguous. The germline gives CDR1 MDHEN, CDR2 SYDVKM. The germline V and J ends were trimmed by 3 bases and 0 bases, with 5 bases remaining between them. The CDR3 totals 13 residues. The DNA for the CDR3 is TGTGCCAGCAGTTTGACACCTAACTATGGCTACACCTTC. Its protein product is CASSLTPNYGYTF.

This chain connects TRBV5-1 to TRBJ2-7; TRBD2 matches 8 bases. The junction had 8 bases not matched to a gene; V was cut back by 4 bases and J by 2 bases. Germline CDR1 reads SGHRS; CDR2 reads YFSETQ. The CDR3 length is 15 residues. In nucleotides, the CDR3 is TGCGCCAGCAGCCCACCCCGGGGGGGGCCCTACGAGCAGTACTTC. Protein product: CASSPPRGGPYEQYF.

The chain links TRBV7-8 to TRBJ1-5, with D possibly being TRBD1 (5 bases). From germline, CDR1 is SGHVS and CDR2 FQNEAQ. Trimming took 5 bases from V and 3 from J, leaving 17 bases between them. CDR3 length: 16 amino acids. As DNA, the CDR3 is TGTGCCAGCAGCCGAGAATCTGTAGGGGCCAATCAGCCCCAGCATTTT. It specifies CASSRESVGANQPQHF.